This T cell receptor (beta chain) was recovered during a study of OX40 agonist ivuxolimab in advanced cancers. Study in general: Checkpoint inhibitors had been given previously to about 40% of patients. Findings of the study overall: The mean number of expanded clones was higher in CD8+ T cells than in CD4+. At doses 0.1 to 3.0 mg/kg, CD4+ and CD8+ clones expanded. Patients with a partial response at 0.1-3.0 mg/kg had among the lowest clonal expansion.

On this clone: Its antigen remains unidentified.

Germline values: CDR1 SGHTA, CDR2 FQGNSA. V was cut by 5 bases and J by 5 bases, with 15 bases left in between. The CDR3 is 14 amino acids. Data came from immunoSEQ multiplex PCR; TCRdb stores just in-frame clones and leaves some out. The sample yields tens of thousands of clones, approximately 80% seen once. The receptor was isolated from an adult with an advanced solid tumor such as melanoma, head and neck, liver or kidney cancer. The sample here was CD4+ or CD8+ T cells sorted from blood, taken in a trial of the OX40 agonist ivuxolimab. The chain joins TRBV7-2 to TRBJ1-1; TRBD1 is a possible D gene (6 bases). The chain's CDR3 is CASSHGQPRTEAFF. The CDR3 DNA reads TGTGCCAGCAGCCACGGACAGCCCCGAACTGAAGCTTTCTTT.